The 11 T cell receptor beta chains listed next were all sequenced from one sample in a study of CD8+ T cells in alopecia areata listed by TCRdb under 2018. This specimen's time point label, interpreted: baseline before oral tofacitinib. Library preparation was by the immunoSEQ multiplex PCR assay. RNA was extracted from all samples and reverse transcribed into cDNA as template for TCR sequencing. TCRdb took this table from immuneACCESS and kept in-frame rearrangements with V and J called. Such tables lack part of the clones; where checked against another copy, unresolved V genes explain under half of the gap, and the rest is unexplained. This sample lists about 69,000 clones; roughly 60% were detected once. Together, the top ten hold approximately 15% of the sample. The sample was CD8+ T cells sorted from blood, taken at week 0. These receptors all come from a human donor with alopecia areata.

This clone has more than one count but fewer than ten. The chain joins TRBV7-9 to TRBJ2-4, with a possible D match to TRBD1 (5 bases). Between the trimmed V and J ends, which lost 5 bases and 9 bases, there was a span of 11 bases. Germline assignment: CDR1 SEHNR and CDR2 FQNEAQ (reference sequence). This CDR3 has 12 amino acids. In DNA, the CDR3 is TGTGCCAGCAGCCTGGACAACGGCATTCAGTACTTC. Amino acid sequence: CASSLDNGIQYF.

The chain has TRBV19 and TRBJ1-1; weak D call: TRBD1 (5 bases). This CDR3 has 14 residues. Germline V lookup: CDR1 LNHDA, CDR2 SQIVND (reference sequence). Between the trimmed V and J ends, which lost 3 bases and 4 bases, there was a span of 12 bases. The CDR3 loop reads CASSIGGAITEAFF. The DNA for the CDR3 is TGTGCCAGTAGTATTGGAGGGGCGATCACTGAAGCTTTCTTT.

A few counts support this clone. The chain couples TRBV7-9 to TRBJ2-7, with D perhaps matching TRBD1 or TRBD2 (5 bases each). Trimming removed 4 bases at V and 7 bases at J, with 20 bases between. Germline V lookup: CDR1 SEHNR, CDR2 FQNEAQ (reference sequence). This CDR3 spans 15 amino acids. The CDR3 region is CASSSSEGRLWEQYF. In nucleotides, the CDR3 is TGTGCCAGCAGCTCCTCCGAGGGACGATTATGGGAGCAGTACTTC.

The chain combines TRBV7-2 with TRBJ2-3; D not resolved. Germline V gene data show CDR1 as SGHTA and CDR2 as FQGNSA. Trimming took off 1 base at V and 2 bases at J, with 7 bases between the two ends. This CDR3 comprises 14 residues. The CDR3 nucleotides are TGTGCCAGCAGCTTAGGCCACTACACAGATACGCAGTATTTT. Translation gives CASSLGHYTDTQYF.

This CDR3 is CASGDPETQYF. The DNA for the CDR3 is TGTGCCAGCGGGGATCCGGAGACCCAGTACTTC. The V and J genes are TRBV2 and TRBJ2-5, with D hard to call. The CDR3 runs to 11 residues. CDR1 SNHLY and CDR2 FYNNEI come from the germline V gene. The V end lost 8 bases, the J end lost 5 bases, and 9 bases lay between the germline ends.

This chain joins TRBV9 and TRBJ1-5, with no clear D. Trimming left V 2 bases short and J 4 bases short, with 4 bases between. Germline lookup yields CDR1 SGDLS and CDR2 YYNGEE. The CDR3 covers 12 residues. Here the CDR3 reads CASSVGNQPQHF. In DNA form, the CDR3 reads TGTGCCAGCAGCGTTGGGAATCAGCCCCAGCATTTT.

This rearrangement joins TRBV6-5 to TRBJ1-6; D unresolved. The CDR3 totals 13 residues. Trimming took 5 bases from V and 10 from J, leaving 12 bases between them. CDR1 MNHEY and CDR2 SVGAGI come from the germline V gene. The CDR3 DNA reads TGTGCCAGCAGTGCCGGCGGTAGATCACCCCTCCACTTT. Its protein is CASSAGGRSPLHF.

The V and J genes are TRBV29-1 and TRBJ2-3, with D perhaps matching TRBD2 (6 bases). The CDR3 is 14 residues long. CDR1 and CDR2 from the germline V gene are SQVTM and ANQGSEA. V gave up 1 base and J gave up 7 bases, with 15 bases separating them. The CDR3 loop is CSVEAGTGENTQYF. The DNA of the CDR3 is TGCAGCGTTGAAGCCGGGACGGGGGAAAATACGCAGTATTTT.

This clone showed up many times. This chain connects TRBV4-1 to TRBJ2-1; 7 bases are a match to TRBD2. CDR1 MGHRA and CDR2 YSYEKL come from the germline V gene. V was pared by 3 bases and J by 2 bases, with 4 bases of the junction left unmatched. The CDR3 totals 15 residues. CDR3 residues: CASSHVSGAYNEQFF. CDR3 nucleotide sequence: TGCGCCAGCAGCCACGTCAGCGGGGCCTACAATGAGCAGTTCTTC.

The table lists this clone with a few counts. V and J are TRBV11-2 and TRBJ2-3, with 8 bases identical to TRBD1. CDR3 size: 15 residues. The V gene end was trimmed by 5 bases and the J gene end by 2 bases; junction bases not matched to a gene: 6. Germline V gene lookup returns CDR1 SGHAT and CDR2 FQNNGV. CDR3 sequence reads: CASSLQGEVTDTQYF. The CDR3 region has the DNA TGTGCCAGCAGCCTACAGGGGGAAGTCACAGATACGCAGTATTTT.

The chain employs TRBV29-1 and TRBJ1-2; D ambiguous. CDR3 length equals 12 residues. The germline gives CDR1 SQVTM, CDR2 ANQGSEA. V was shortened by 6 bases and J by 3 bases, with 11 bases between the two germline ends. In DNA, the CDR3 is TGCAGCGTGCTAAATGAGGACTATGGCTACACCTTC. It specifies CSVLNEDYGYTF.